This T cell receptor (beta chain) was observed in a study of T cell responses to AZD1222 COVID-19 vaccine. Assay used: immunoSEQ multiplex PCR; TCRdb lists only in-frame clones, some missing. Of 95,000 to 130,000 clones listed, more than 85% are singletons. Material: peripheral blood, obtained on day 0 of AZD1222 vaccination. The clonotype originates from an adult in good health.

The CDR3 DNA is TGTGCCAGTCGACATGAGGTTTTGGACACCATATATTTT. Protein: CASRHEVLDTIYF. The chain has TRBV19 and TRBJ1-3; D is unresolved. The CDR3 covers 13 residues. The V end was cut by 8 bases, the J end by 8 bases, with 16 bases between. The germline V gene encodes CDR1 LNHDA and CDR2 SQIVND (reference sequence).